The 14 T cell receptor beta chains listed next were all sequenced from one sample in a study of CD8 T cells in Susac syndrome. With random hexamers, reverse transcription was performed on about 0.5 to 1 ug of RNA. MiXCR, applied by TCRdb to the immunoSEQ multiplex PCR reads, yields one record per CDR3 protein. The sample lists 120,000 or so distinct CDR3 sequences, 94% seen once, with approximately 0.1% in the top ten. The sequenced sample consisted of CD4+ T cells from PBMCs. These receptors all stem from a human donor in good health.

The chain is built from TRBV6-2 or TRBV6-3 and TRBJ1-1, with 10 bases that match TRBD1. The V segment lost 0 bases and the J segment 10 bases; nucleotides outside the gene matches: 8. This CDR3 has 15 amino acids. Germline CDR1 MNHEY, CDR2 SVGEGT. DNA for the CDR3: TGTGCCAGCAGTTACTCGACAGGGGGCCAGATGGGAGCTTTCTTT. It encodes CASSYSTGGQMGAFF.

The chain joins TRBV6-1 to TRBJ2-5; 14 nucleotides align to TRBD2. Trimming removed 10 bases from V and 4 bases from J; junction bases left unmatched: 11. The CDR3 is 16 amino acids. Germline loops: CDR1 MNHNS, CDR2 SASEGT. CDR3 sequence reads: CATHSGTSGRRETQYF. CDR3 DNA sequence: TGTGCCACCCACTCCGGGACTAGCGGGAGAAGAGAGACCCAGTACTTC.

V usage is TRBV6-5 and J usage is TRBJ2-1, with 7 bases that match TRBD2. The CDR3 contains 14 residues. Germline V gene sequence: CDR1 MNHEY, CDR2 SVGAGI. The trim removed 0 bases at V and 13 bases at J, leaving 9 bases unmatched. The CDR3 DNA sequence: TGTGCCAGCAGTTACTCGGGGCTAGCGGAAAGACAGTTCTTC. Protein: CASSYSGLAERQFF.

This clonotype was recorded a few times. The chain uses TRBV5-1 and TRBJ2-5; TRBD2 might be the D (5 bases). Trimming cost V 4 bases and J 3 bases, with 13 bases left between them. The CDR3 has 14 residues. Germline-derived CDR1 and CDR2 are SGHRS and YFSETQ. As DNA, the CDR3 is TGCGCCAGCAGCACCCGAGGAGGAGAAGAGACCCAGTACTTC. Translation: CASSTRGGEETQYF.

V usage is TRBV7-9 and J usage is TRBJ1-2; D is unresolved. V lost 1 base and J 6 bases, leaving 9 bases between the germline ends. The CDR3 consists of 13 residues. The germline V gene encodes CDR1 SEHNR and CDR2 FQNEAQ (reference sequence). CDR3 sequence reads: CASSLVIGDGYTF. The CDR3 nucleotides are TGTGCCAGCAGCTTAGTGATCGGAGATGGCTACACCTTC.

V usage is TRBV18 and J usage is TRBJ2-7, with TRBD1 identical over 7 bases. The CDR3 has 13 residues. V lost 2 bases to trimming and J lost 7 bases; unmatched junction nucleotides: 5. CDR1 is KGHSH and CDR2 is LQKENI in the germline V gene. The CDR3 spells CASSPMDRPEQYF. The CDR3 region has the DNA TGTGCCAGCTCACCAATGGACAGGCCGGAGCAGTACTTC.

The chain links TRBV19 to TRBJ1-1, with 10 bases that match TRBD1. In germline, CDR1 is LNHDA, CDR2 SQIVND (reference sequence). Trimming cost V 7 bases and J 0 bases; bases outside gene matches: 8. The length of the CDR3 is 16 residues. The CDR3 sequence: CASKTGGLWVNTEAFF. The CDR3 bases are TGTGCCAGTAAGACAGGGGGCCTTTGGGTGAACACTGAAGCTTTCTTT. The entire variable domain, with the rest obtained from reference TRBV19 and TRBJ1-1, is as follows: DGGITQSPKYLFRKEGQNVTLSCEQNLNHDAMYWYRQDPGQGLRLIYYSQIVNDFQKGDIAEGYSVSREKKESFPLTVTSAQKNPTAFYLCASKTGGLWVNTEAFFGQGTRLTVV.

This rearrangement joins TRBV18 to TRBJ2-7; 9 bases are shared with TRBD1. CDR1 and CDR2 (germline): KGHSH, LQKENI. The trim removed 5 bases at V and 4 bases at J, leaving 6 bases unmatched. This CDR3 has 14 residues. CDR3 bases: TGTGCCAGCTCAATCCGGGACAGGGATTACGAGCAGTACTTC. It yields the protein CASSIRDRDYEQYF.

J is TRBJ1-2 and V is TRBV16; no firm D call. The V gene's germline CDR1 is KGHSY and CDR2 FQNENV. V lost 0 bases and J lost 2, with 7 bases in between. The CDR3 is made up of 14 amino acids. The CDR3 DNA sequence: TGTGCCAGCAGCCAATCGACCGGCAACTATGGCTACACCTTC. Residues: CASSQSTGNYGYTF.

This chain joins TRBV7-2 and TRBJ2-2, with D unresolved. V was clipped by 2 bases and J by 9 bases, with 4 bases between them. The CDR3 sequence is 11 residues long. The V gene's germline CDR1 is SGHTA and CDR2 FQGNSA. DNA of the CDR3: TGTGCCAGCAGCTTACAGTGGGAGCTGTTTTTT. Its translation is CASSLQWELFF.

With respect to this clonotype: No DNA is shown, since the ends of the CDR3 on it are uncertain; the CDR3 is the one TCRdb lists. The chain links TRBV4-3 to TRBJ2-1; TRBD1, as called in the table, went unchecked against the DNA. With termini counted, the CDR3 has 15 amino acids. CDR1 and CDR2 (germline): LGHNA, YSLEER. The CDR3 sequence: CASSPIFGTGTGLFF.

The chain employs TRBV12-3 or TRBV12-4 and TRBJ1-1, with TRBD1 identical over 7 bases. This CDR3 contains 13 residues. Losses at the gene ends were 7 bases for V and 6 bases for J; bases not matched to a gene: 8. The chain's CDR3 is CASNWQGVPEAFF. In nucleotides, the CDR3 is TGTGCCAGCAACTGGCAGGGGGTTCCTGAAGCTTTCTTT.

This sequence joins TRBV3-1 and TRBJ2-1; 11 positions match TRBD2. CDR3 length: 16 amino acids. The V segment lost 5 bases and the J segment 7 bases; nucleotides outside the gene matches: 10. The germline CDR1 and CDR2 sequences are LGHDT and YNNKEL (reference sequence). CDR3 DNA: TGTGCCAGCAGCTACACTAGCGGGAGATCCGGGAATGAGCAGTTCTTC. Its protein product is CASSYTSGRSGNEQFF.

J is TRBJ1-5 and V is TRBV28, with D unclear. The length of the CDR3 is 13 residues. Trimming cost V 8 bases and J 0 bases, with 8 bases left between them. CDR1 and CDR2 from the germline V gene are MDHEN and SYDVKM. The CDR3 loop is CASRPHSNQPQHF. The CDR3 DNA follows: TGTGCCAGCCGTCCCCATAGCAATCAGCCCCAGCATTTT.